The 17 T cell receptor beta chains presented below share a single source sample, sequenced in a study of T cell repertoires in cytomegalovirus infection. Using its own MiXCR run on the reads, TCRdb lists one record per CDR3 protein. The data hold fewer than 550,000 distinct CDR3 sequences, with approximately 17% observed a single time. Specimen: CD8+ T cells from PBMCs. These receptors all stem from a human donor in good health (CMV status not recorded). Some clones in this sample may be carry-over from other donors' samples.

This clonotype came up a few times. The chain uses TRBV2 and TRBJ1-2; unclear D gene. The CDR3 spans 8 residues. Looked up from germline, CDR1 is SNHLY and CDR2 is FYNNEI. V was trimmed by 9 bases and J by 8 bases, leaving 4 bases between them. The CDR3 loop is CAREGYTF. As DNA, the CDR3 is TGTGCCAGAGAGGGCTACACCTTC.

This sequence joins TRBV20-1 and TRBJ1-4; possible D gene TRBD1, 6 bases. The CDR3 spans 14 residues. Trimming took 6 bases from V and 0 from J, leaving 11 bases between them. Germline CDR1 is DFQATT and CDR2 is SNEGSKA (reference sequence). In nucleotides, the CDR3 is TGCAGTGCCAGGACAGCAGCAACTAATGAAAAACTGTTTTTT. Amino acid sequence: CSARTAATNEKLFF.

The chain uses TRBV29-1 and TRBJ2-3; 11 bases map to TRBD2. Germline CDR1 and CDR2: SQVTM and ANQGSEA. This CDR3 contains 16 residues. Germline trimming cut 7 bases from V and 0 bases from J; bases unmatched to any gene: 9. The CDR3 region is CSAVTSGEWSTDTQYF. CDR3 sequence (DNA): TGCAGCGCCGTGACTAGCGGGGAATGGAGCACAGATACGCAGTATTTT.

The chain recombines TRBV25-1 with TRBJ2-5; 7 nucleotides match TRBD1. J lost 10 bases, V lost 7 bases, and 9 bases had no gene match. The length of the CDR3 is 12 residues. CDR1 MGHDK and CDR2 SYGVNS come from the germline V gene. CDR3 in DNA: TGTGCCAGCACGCGGACAGGTGGTATCCAGTACTTC. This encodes CASTRTGGIQYF.

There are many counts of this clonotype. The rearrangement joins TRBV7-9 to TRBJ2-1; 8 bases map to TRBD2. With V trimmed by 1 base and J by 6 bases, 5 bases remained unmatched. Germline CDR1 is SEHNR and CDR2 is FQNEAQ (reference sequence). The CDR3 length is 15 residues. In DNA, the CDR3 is TGTGCCAGCAGCTTAGTCGGGACTAGAGTCAATGAGCAGTTCTTC. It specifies CASSLVGTRVNEQFF.

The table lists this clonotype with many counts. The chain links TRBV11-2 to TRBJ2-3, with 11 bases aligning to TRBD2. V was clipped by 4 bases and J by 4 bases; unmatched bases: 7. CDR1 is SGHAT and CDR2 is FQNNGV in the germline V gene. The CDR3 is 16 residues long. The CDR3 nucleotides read TGTGCCAGCAGCTCGGTAGCGGGGGGGGCGGCAGATACGCAGTATTTT. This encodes CASSSVAGGAADTQYF.

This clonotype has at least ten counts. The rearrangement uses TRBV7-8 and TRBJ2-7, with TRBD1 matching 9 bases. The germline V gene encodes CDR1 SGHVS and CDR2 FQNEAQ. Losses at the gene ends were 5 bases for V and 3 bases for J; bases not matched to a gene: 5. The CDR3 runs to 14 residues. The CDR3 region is CASSPRQGDYEQYF. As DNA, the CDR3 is TGTGCCAGCAGCCCCCGACAGGGGGACTACGAGCAGTACTTC.

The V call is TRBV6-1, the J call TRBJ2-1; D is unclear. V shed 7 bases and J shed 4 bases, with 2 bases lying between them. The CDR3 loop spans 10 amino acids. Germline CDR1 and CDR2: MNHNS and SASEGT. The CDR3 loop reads CASKYNEQFF. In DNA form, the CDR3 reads TGTGCCAGCAAATACAATGAGCAGTTCTTC.

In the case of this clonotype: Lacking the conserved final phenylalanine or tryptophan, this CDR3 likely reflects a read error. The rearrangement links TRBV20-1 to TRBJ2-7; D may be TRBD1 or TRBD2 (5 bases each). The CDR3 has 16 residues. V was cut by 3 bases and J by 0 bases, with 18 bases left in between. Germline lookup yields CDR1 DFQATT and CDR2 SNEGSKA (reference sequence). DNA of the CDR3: TGCAGTGCTAGGGACACCGGGGCTTCTAGCTCCTACGAGCAGTACTCC. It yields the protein CSARDTGASSSYEQYS.

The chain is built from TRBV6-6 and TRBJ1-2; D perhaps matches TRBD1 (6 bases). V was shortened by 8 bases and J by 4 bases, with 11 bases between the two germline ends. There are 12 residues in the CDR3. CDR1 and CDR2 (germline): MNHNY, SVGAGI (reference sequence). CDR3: CASVQGRYGYTF. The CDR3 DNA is TGTGCCAGCGTACAGGGCCGCTATGGCTACACCTTC.

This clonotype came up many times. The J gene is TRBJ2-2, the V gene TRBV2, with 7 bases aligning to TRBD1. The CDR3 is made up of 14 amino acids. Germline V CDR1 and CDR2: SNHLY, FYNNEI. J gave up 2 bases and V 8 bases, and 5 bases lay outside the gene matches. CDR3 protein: CASEDRLNTGELFF. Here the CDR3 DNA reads TGTGCCAGCGAGGACAGGTTAAACACCGGGGAGCTGTTTTTT.

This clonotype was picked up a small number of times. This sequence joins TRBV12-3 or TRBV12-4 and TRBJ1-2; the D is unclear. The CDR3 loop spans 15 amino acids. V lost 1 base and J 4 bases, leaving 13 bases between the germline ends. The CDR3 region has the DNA TGTGCCAGCAGTTTAGGAGGGCTGGGAGGCTATGGCTACACCTTC. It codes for CASSLGGLGGYGYTF.

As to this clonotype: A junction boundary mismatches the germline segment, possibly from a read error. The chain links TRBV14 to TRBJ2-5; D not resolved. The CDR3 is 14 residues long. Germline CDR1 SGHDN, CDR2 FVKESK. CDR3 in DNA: TGTGCCAGCAGCCCAGCAAGTCTGCAAGATACCCAGTACTTC. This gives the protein CASSPASLQDTQYF.

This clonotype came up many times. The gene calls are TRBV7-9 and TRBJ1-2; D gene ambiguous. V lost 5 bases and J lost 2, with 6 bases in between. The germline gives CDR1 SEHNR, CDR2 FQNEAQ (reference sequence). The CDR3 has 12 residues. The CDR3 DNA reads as TGTGCCAGCAGCCCAGAGAACTATGGCTACACCTTC. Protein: CASSPENYGYTF. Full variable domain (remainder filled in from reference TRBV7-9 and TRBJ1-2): DTGVSQNPRHKITKRGQNVTFRCDPISEHNRLYWYRQTLGQGPEFLTYFQNEAQLEKSRLLSDRFSAERPKGSFSTLEIQRTEQGDSAMYLCASSPENYGYTFGSGTRLTVV.

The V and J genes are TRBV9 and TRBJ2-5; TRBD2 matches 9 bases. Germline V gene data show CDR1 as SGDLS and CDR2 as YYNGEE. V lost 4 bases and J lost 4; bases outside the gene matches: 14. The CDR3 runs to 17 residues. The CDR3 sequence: CASSSPQGGGAPETQYF. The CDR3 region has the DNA TGTGCCAGCAGCTCCCCTCAGGGCGGGGGGGCCCCAGAGACCCAGTACTTC.

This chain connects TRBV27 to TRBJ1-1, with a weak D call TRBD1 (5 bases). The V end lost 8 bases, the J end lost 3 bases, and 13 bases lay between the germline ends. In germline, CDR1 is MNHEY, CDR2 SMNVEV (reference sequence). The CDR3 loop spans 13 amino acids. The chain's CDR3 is CASGIPGHTEAFF. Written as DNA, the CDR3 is TGTGCCAGCGGGATCCCAGGGCACACTGAAGCTTTCTTT.

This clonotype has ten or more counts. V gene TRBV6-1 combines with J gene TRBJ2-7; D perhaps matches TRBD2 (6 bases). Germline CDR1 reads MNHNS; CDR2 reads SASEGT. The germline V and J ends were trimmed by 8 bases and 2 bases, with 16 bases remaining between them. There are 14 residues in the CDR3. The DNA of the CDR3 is TGTGCCAGCGGGTTGGCGGGATCGACCTACGAGCAGTACTTC. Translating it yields CASGLAGSTYEQYF.